This T cell receptor beta chain was captured by sequencing in a study of OX40 agonist ivuxolimab in advanced cancers. For the study in its entirety: Ivuxolimab was an agonistic, fully human IgG2 monoclonal antibody directed against OX40 (CD134), a costimulatory receptor. Intravenous ivuxolimab was administered to patients every 2 weeks at six dose levels: 0.01, 0.1, 0.3, 1.5, 3 and 10 mg/kg. Among the approximately 50 dose-escalation patients, roughly 20 had hepatocellular carcinoma, 15 or so melanoma, 9 renal cell carcinoma and 9 head and neck cancer. In the dose-escalation cohort, approximately 82% of patients were male, and the mean age was 60 years with a range of roughly 23 to 79. Patients were allowed to have had prior anti-PD-1, anti-PD-L1 or anti-CTLA-4 therapy, and 40% to 45% of the dose-escalation patients had previously received checkpoint inhibitors. Partial responses were achieved by three dose-escalation patients, of whom one had hepatocellular carcinoma and two had cutaneous melanoma. Peripheral TCRbeta sequencing was intended to test whether TCR sequence diversity was altered and clonal T-cell expansion was caused by ivuxolimab. The paper reports the monotherapy dose-escalation portion (N = 52 patients) of the phase I ivuxolimab trial.

The trial excluded patients who had a history of autoimmune disease or were on systemic immunosuppression. Peripheral blood for TCR sequencing was collected from all dose cohorts at baseline, on cycle 4 day 1, and on cycle 7 day 1. The samples were taken from a phase I, first-in-human, multicenter, open-label dose-escalation trial of ivuxolimab. Adults with locally advanced or metastatic melanoma, renal cell, hepatocellular, or head and neck squamous cell carcinoma were enrolled in the trial. Before TCR sequencing, CD4+ T cells and CD8+ T cells were sorted from peripheral blood as separate populations. For sequencing of the TCRbeta CDR3 region, genomic DNA was extracted from the sorted cells. The immunoSEQ Assay was used for sequencing of TCRbeta CDR3 regions. Held by TCRdb, this immuneACCESS table contains in-frame sequences only and omits some clones. Under half of the omission traces to an unresolved V gene where checked; the cause of the rest is unknown. The sample table shows roughly 30,000 clones, and 75% to 90% are seen once. The leading ten clones occupy roughly 27% of the sample.

General conclusions and limits of the study: Partial responders in the 0.1-3.0 mg/kg groups had among the lowest normalized peripheral clonal expansion, especially among CD8+ T cells. At doses of 0.1 to 3.0 mg/kg, clonal expansion of both CD4+ and CD8+ T cells in blood was seen between baseline and week 6. After ivuxolimab, more expanded clones were found on average in CD8+ T cells than in CD4+ T cells. The antigen specificity of the clonally expanded peripheral T cells was not determined. Low levels of normalized T-cell clonal expansion were also seen in some nonresponding patients.

Details on this clone: The target of this receptor is not known. Base qualities were left out, and no much larger clone turns up one base away.

Its CDR3 holds 15 amino acids, cysteine through phenylalanine. Just CDR3 DNA is preserved here, 45 bases in frame from base 1. CDR1 SGHKS and CDR2 YYEKEE are derived from the germline V gene (reference sequence). From V the trimming removes 4 bases and from J it removes 8 bases, while the gene matches leave 9 bases of the junction unaccounted for. The receptor comes from an adult with an advanced solid tumor such as melanoma, head and neck, liver or kidney cancer. The chain is made from TRBV5-5 and TRBJ2-1, and TRBD2 aligns with 10 junction nucleotides. This specimen consisted of CD4+ or CD8+ T cells sorted from blood, obtained in a trial of the OX40 agonist ivuxolimab. CDR3 sequence: CASSATGTSVYEQFF. The DNA reads TGTGCCAGCAGCGCCACCGGGACTAGCGTCTATGAGCAGTTCTTC.